This T cell receptor beta chain was sequenced in a study of T-cell reconstitution after alpha-beta-depleted transplantation in children. The TCRbeta library incorporated unique molecular identifiers. TCRdb recomputed calls from the PCR reads with MiXCR, one row per CDR3 protein. The table has some 600,000 distinct CDR3 sequences, approximately 12% seen once. General observations from the study: Several hundred rapidly expanded clones from non-depleted graft cells reportedly supplied alpha-beta T cells about two months post-transplant. The study traced high day-60 TCRbeta diversity in some patients to surviving recipient T cells and thymic progenitors. Newly produced T cells mostly provided counts and TCRbeta diversity after one year, as hyperexpanded clones declined.

Germline loops: CDR1 SGHRS, CDR2 YFSETQ. V was cut by 3 bases and J by 1 base, with 15 bases left in between. The length of the CDR3 is 16 residues. Note on this clonotype: Its cognate antigen is unknown.

This chain joins TRBV5-1 and TRBJ2-3, with D perhaps matching TRBD2 (6 bases). The sequence came from a male patient between 5 and 17 years old who had a stem cell transplant for acute myeloid leukemia, so the T cells may come from the graft donor. Sequenced here: PBMCs, mostly from graft donor cells, sampled 360 days after TCRalphabeta/CD19-depleted stem cell transplant. CDR3 DNA sequence: TGCGCCAGCAGCTCCGGAGGGGCCTATCGCACAGATACGCAGTATTTT. As protein: CASSSGGAYRTDTQYF.